This entry lists 20 T cell receptor beta chains sequenced from one sample in a study of cytomegalovirus exposure and HLA in healthy donors (TCRdb year 2017). Library preparation was by the immunoSEQ multiplex PCR assay. The multiplex PCR relied on a mix of 60 forward primers for TCR Vbeta segments and 13 reverse primers for TCR Jbeta segments. The clones in this table, taken by TCRdb from immuneACCESS, are in-frame only. Not every clone is retained; where verified, under half of the shortfall comes from an unresolved V gene, and the cause of the rest is unknown. The sample table gives about 160,000 clones. The ten biggest clones cover roughly 1.6% of the sample. The specimen was PBMCs. Source of these receptors: a woman between 45 and 65 years old in good health and CMV-seronegative.

J is TRBJ2-3 and V is TRBV13, with TRBD2 identical over 8 bases. J gave up 0 bases and V 3 bases, and 2 bases lay outside the gene matches. The CDR3 runs 15 residues. Germline V gene lookup returns CDR1 PRHDT and CDR2 FYEKMQ (reference sequence). CDR3 bases: TGTGCCAGCAGCTTCCGGGAGGGTAGCACAGATACGCAGTATTTT. Amino acids: CASSFREGSTDTQYF.

The chain is built from TRBV29-1 and TRBJ2-3, with unresolved D. Deletions cut 8 bases from V and 2 bases from J, with 11 bases between. The CDR3 loop spans 12 amino acids. Looked up from germline, CDR1 is SQVTM and CDR2 is ANQGSEA. Here the CDR3 DNA reads TGCAGCACCCAGTCCTTCACAGATACGCAGTATTTT. Translating gives CSTQSFTDTQYF.

CDR3 sequence: CASSGTGGGTYEQYF. The DNA of the CDR3 is TGCGCCAGCAGCGGAACCGGGGGGGGAACATACGAGCAGTACTTC. The rearrangement uses TRBV4-1 and TRBJ2-5, with TRBD2 matching over 8 bases. Near its end, the DNA agrees better with TRBJ2-7, so the J call may be wrong. Germline values: CDR1 MGHRA, CDR2 YSYEKL. The CDR3 has 15 residues.

The gene calls are TRBV5-6 and TRBJ2-2, with 16 positions matching TRBD2. CDR3 length: 18 residues. The germline CDR1 and CDR2 sequences are SGHDT and YYEEEE. V gave up 4 bases and J gave up 4 bases; unmatched junction bases: 7. The CDR3 DNA is TGTGCCAGCAGCCAGGGACTAGCGGGAGGGCCTAGCACCGGGGAGCTGTTTTTT. As protein: CASSQGLAGGPSTGELFF.

The J gene is TRBJ1-5, the V gene TRBV4-1, with D possibly matching TRBD1 (5 bases). The CDR3 extends over 16 amino acids. Germline lookup yields CDR1 MGHRA and CDR2 YSYEKL. Trimming cost V 0 bases and J 5 bases, with 14 bases left between them. For the CDR3, the DNA is TGCGCCAGCAGCCAAGAAGGACGCCAGGGCTATCAGCCCCAGCATTTT. Its protein is CASSQEGRQGYQPQHF.

This chain connects TRBV7-9 to TRBJ2-7, with D perhaps matching TRBD2 (5 bases). Trimming shortened V by 5 bases and J by 6 bases, and 20 bases separated the two germline ends. CDR1 SEHNR and CDR2 FQNEAQ come from the germline V gene (reference sequence). The CDR3 covers 15 residues. The CDR3 region has the DNA TGTGCCAGCAGCCACCTGGGTTCCCAGGCGGGCGAGCAGTACTTC. It translates to CASSHLGSQAGEQYF. The complete variable domain, with remaining parts taken from reference TRBV7-9 and TRBJ2-7, reads DTGVSQNPRHKITKRGQNVTFRCDPISEHNRLYWYRQTLGQGPEFLTYFQNEAQLEKSRLLSDRFSAERPKGSFSTLEIQRTEQGDSAMYLCASSHLGSQAGEQYFGPGTRLTVT.

The chain is built from TRBV7-8 and TRBJ2-5, with 10 positions matching TRBD2. The V gene end was trimmed by 1 base and the J gene end by 4 bases; junction bases not matched to a gene: 6. Germline loops: CDR1 SGHVS, CDR2 FQNEAQ. There are 16 residues in the CDR3. The CDR3 nucleotides read TGTGCCAGCAGCTTAGTTCGAGCGGGAGGGCCAGAGACCCAGTACTTC. This sequence encodes CASSLVRAGGPETQYF.

The chain combines TRBV5-4 with TRBJ1-1; D gene ambiguous. CDR3 size: 15 residues. Germline CDR1 reads SGHNT; CDR2 reads YYREEE (reference sequence). With 4 bases removed from V and 2 bases from J, the gap between germline ends came to 15 bases. The CDR3 DNA reads TGTGCCAGCAGCCCCGGAGCTGATTATAACACTGAAGCTTTCTTT. Translating it yields CASSPGADYNTEAFF.

V is TRBV5-1 and J is TRBJ2-7; maybe TRBD1 (5 bases). V lost 4 bases and J 1 base, leaving 9 bases between the germline ends. Germline values: CDR1 SGHRS, CDR2 YFSETQ. There are 13 residues in the CDR3. The CDR3 here is CASSQDSSYEQYF. The CDR3 DNA reads TGCGCCAGCAGCCAAGACAGTTCCTACGAGCAGTACTTC.

V usage is TRBV11-2 and J usage is TRBJ1-2, with a weak D call TRBD1 (6 bases). The ends were cut back, 1 base at V and 4 bases at J, with 10 bases in the middle. The germline gives CDR1 SGHAT, CDR2 FQNNGV. The CDR3 totals 14 residues. The CDR3 sequence is CASSLAQGGYGYTF. The CDR3 bases are TGTGCCAGCAGCTTAGCACAGGGCGGCTATGGCTACACCTTC. The full variable domain, with the rest looked up from reference TRBV11-2 and TRBJ1-2, is EAGVAQSPRYKIIEKRQSVAFWCNPISGHATLYWYQQILGQGPKLLIQFQNNGVVDDSQLPKDRFSAERLKGVDSTLKIQPAKLEDSAVYLCASSLAQGGYGYTFGSGTRLTVV.

The V call is TRBV23-1, the J call TRBJ1-5; 8 nucleotides agree with TRBD1. TRBV23-1 counts as an open reading frame of uncertain function. V was clipped by 4 bases and J by 6 bases; unmatched bases: 11. This CDR3 comprises 16 residues. The CDR3 region is CASSPMDRVDSQPQHF. CDR3 DNA: TGCGCCAGCAGTCCGATGGACAGGGTGGACAGTCAGCCCCAGCATTTT.

The V gene is TRBV28, the J gene TRBJ1-2; 7 bases align to TRBD1. Per germline, CDR1 MDHEN and CDR2 SYDVKM. The CDR3 totals 16 residues. V lost 1 base and J lost 6; bases outside the gene matches: 11. The DNA of the CDR3 is TGTGCCAGCAGTTTATCTCGACAGGGCTCTTTCGATGGCTACACCTTC. It codes for CASSLSRQGSFDGYTF.

The chain employs TRBV25-1 and TRBJ1-1, with 10 nucleotides matching TRBD1. The CDR3 covers 16 residues. V shed 4 bases and J 4 bases; nucleotides not matched to a gene: 9. From germline, CDR1 is MGHDK and CDR2 SYGVNS. The CDR3 loop reads CASSVPGTGAFTEAFF. DNA of the CDR3: TGTGCCAGCAGTGTCCCGGGGACAGGGGCCTTCACTGAAGCTTTCTTT.

The chain combines TRBV27 with TRBJ2-5; TRBD1 matches 7 bases. After removal of 8 bases from V and 8 bases from J, the junction contained 5 bases not matched to a gene. Germline V CDR1 and CDR2: MNHEY, SMNVEV (reference sequence). The CDR3 is made up of 11 amino acids. DNA for the CDR3: TGTGCCAGCCGACAGGGACCAACCCAGTACTTC. Protein product: CASRQGPTQYF.

Here the CDR3 reads CASSARWEGLEQYF. The CDR3 nucleotides are TGTGCCAGCAGCGCCCGCTGGGAGGGCCTCGAGCAGTACTTC. V gene TRBV9 combines with J gene TRBJ2-7; the match to TRBD2 covers 7 bases. V lost 3 bases, J lost 6 bases, and 9 bases stayed unmatched. CDR1 SGDLS and CDR2 YYNGEE come from the germline V gene. This CDR3 region has 14 residues.

The genes are TRBV5-1 and TRBJ2-5; D not resolved. There are 12 residues in the CDR3. The V end lost 2 bases, the J end lost 4 bases, and 6 bases lay between the germline ends. The germline CDR1 and CDR2 sequences are SGHRS and YFSETQ. The CDR3 is CASSFTGETQYF. The CDR3 coding sequence is TGCGCCAGCAGCTTTACGGGAGAGACCCAGTACTTC. The full variable domain, completed using reference TRBV5-1 and TRBJ2-5, is KAGVTQTPRYLIKTRGQQVTLSCSPISGHRSVSWYQQTPGQGLQFLFEYFSETQRNKGNFPGRFSGRQFSNSRSEMNVSTLELGDSALYLCASSFTGETQYFGPGTRLLVL.

The rearrangement uses TRBV27 and TRBJ2-7, with D possibly TRBD2 on 6 matching bases. The V and J ends lost 7 bases and 2 bases respectively, with 18 bases between them. The CDR3 totals 15 residues. CDR1 and CDR2 from the germline V gene are MNHEY and SMNVEV (reference sequence). CDR3 loop: CASISLEGATYEQYF. CDR3 nucleotide sequence: TGTGCCAGCATTTCCTTGGAGGGCGCCACCTACGAGCAGTACTTC.

The chain combines TRBV27 with TRBJ2-3; 8 bases align to TRBD2. After removal of 3 bases from V and 6 bases from J, the junction contained 8 bases not matched to a gene. The CDR3 loop spans 15 amino acids. Germline-derived CDR1 and CDR2 are MNHEY and SMNVEV (reference sequence). CDR3 bases: TGTGCCAGCAGTTTGGGCGGGAGGCCGGGGGATACGCAGTATTTT. This translates into CASSLGGRPGDTQYF.

The CDR3 protein is CASSSREQGASTYTF. The CDR3 DNA sequence: TGTGCCAGCAGCTCAAGGGAGCAGGGGGCCTCCACCTACACCTTC. J is TRBJ1-2 and V is TRBV4-2; 8 bases align to TRBD1. The CDR3 spans 15 residues. The V gene end was trimmed by 5 bases and the J gene end by 10 bases; junction bases not matched to a gene: 15. The germline CDR1 and CDR2 sequences are LGHNA and YNFKEQ.

The chain recombines TRBV2 with TRBJ1-2; perhaps TRBD1 as D (5 bases). The CDR3 totals 13 residues. Trimming cost V 5 bases and J 6 bases, with 13 bases left between them. From germline, CDR1 is SNHLY and CDR2 FYNNEI. In nucleotides, the CDR3 is TGTGCCAGCAGTACCTCAGGGAGGGATGGCTACACCTTC. This encodes CASSTSGRDGYTF. Full variable domain (remainder filled in from reference TRBV2 and TRBJ1-2): EPEVTQTPSHQVTQMGQEVILRCVPISNHLYFYWYRQILGQKVEFLVSFYNNEISEKSEIFDDQFSVERPDGSNFTLKIRSTKLEDSAMYFCASSTSGRDGYTFGSGTRLTVV.